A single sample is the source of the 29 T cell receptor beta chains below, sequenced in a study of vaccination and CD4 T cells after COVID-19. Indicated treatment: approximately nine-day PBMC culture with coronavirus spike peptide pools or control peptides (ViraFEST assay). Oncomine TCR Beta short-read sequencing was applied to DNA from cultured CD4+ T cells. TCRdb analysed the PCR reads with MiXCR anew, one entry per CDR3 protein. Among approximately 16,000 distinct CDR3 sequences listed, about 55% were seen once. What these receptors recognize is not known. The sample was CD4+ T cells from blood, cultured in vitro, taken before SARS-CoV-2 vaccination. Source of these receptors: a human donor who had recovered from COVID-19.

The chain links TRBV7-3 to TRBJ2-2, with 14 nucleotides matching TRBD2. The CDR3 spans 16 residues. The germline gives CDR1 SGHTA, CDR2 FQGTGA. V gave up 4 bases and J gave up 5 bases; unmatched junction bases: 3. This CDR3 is CASSYGLAGGTGELFF. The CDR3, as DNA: TGTGCCAGCAGCTACGGACTAGCGGGAGGTACCGGGGAGCTGTTTTTT.

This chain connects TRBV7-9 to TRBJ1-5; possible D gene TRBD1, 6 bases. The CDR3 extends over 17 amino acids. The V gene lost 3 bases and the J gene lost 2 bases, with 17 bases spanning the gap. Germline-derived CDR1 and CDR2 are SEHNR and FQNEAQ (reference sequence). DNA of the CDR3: TGTGCCAGCAGCTTTTCACAGGGCTTGGGGCGCAATCAGCCCCAGCATTTT. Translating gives CASSFSQGLGRNQPQHF.

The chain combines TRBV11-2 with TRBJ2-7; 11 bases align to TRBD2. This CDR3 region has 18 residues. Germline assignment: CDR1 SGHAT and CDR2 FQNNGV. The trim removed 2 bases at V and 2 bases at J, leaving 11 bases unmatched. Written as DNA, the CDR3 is TGTGCCAGCAGCTTACAGATCGGGGGACTAGCGGAGCCCTACGAGCAGTACTTC. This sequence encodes CASSLQIGGLAEPYEQYF.

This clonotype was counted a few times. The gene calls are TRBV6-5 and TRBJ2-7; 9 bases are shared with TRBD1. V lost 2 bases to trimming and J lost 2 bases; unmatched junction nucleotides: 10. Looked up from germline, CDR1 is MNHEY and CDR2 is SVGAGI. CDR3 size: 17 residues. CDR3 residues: CASSYGGRTGATYEQYF. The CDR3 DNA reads TGTGCCAGCAGTTACGGGGGTCGGACAGGGGCTACCTACGAGCAGTACTTC.

This chain's CDR3 is CASSIGTVSTEAFF. CDR3 DNA sequence: TGTGCCAGCAGCATCGGGACAGTCAGCACTGAAGCTTTCTTT. V gene TRBV5-4 combines with J gene TRBJ1-1; TRBD1 matches at 7 bases. The V segment lost 4 bases and the J segment 4 bases; nucleotides outside the gene matches: 7. Germline CDR1 reads SGHNT; CDR2 reads YYREEE (reference sequence). The CDR3 contains 14 residues.

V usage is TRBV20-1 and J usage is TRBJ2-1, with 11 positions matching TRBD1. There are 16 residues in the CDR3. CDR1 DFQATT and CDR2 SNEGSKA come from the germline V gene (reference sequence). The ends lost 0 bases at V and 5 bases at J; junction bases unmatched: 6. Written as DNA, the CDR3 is TGCAGTGCTAGAGACTCGGACAGGGGGCACGACAATGAGCAGTTCTTC. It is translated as CSARDSDRGHDNEQFF.

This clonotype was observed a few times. CDR3 sequence reads: CASSREGEMRAYNSPLHF. CDR3 DNA sequence: TGTGCCAGCAGTCGCGAGGGGGAGATGCGCGCCTATAATTCACCCCTCCACTTT. This chain links TRBV6-1 with TRBJ1-6; weak D call: TRBD1 (6 bases). V lost 5 bases and J lost 2, with 19 bases in between. This CDR3 comprises 18 residues. From germline, CDR1 is MNHNS and CDR2 SASEGT.

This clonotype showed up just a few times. This chain's CDR3 is CANQGEGGYTF. The CDR3, as DNA: TGTGCCAACCAAGGGGAAGGCGGCTACACCTTC. This sequence joins TRBV6-1 and TRBJ1-2; perhaps TRBD1 as D (5 bases). The germline CDR1 and CDR2 sequences are MNHNS and SASEGT. Trimming took 10 bases from V and 8 from J, leaving 14 bases between them. This CDR3 region has 11 residues.

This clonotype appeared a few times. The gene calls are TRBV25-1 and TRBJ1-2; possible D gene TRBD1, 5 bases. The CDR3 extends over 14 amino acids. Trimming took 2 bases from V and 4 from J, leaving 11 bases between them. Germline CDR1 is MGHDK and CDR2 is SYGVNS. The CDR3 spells CASSEGGGAYGYTF. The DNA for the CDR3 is TGTGCCAGCAGTGAAGGCGGCGGGGCCTATGGCTACACCTTC.

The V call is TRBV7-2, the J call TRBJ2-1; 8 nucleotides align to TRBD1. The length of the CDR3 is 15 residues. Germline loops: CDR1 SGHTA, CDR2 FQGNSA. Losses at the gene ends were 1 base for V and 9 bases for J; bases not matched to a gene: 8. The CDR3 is CASSLDPGGGSEQFF. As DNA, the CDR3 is TGTGCCAGCAGCTTAGATCCAGGGGGCGGATCTGAGCAGTTCTTC.

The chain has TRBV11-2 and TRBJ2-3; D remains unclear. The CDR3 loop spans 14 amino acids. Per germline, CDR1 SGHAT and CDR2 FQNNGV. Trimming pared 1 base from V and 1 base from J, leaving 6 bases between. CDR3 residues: CASSLVGRTDTQYF. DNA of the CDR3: TGTGCCAGCAGCTTAGTCGGTCGCACAGATACGCAGTATTTT.

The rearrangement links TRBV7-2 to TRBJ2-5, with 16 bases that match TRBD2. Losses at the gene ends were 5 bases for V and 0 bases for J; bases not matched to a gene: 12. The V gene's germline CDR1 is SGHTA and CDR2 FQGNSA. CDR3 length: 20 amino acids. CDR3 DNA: TGTGCCAGCAGCATACCAGGACCGGGACTAGCGGGGGGGTACCAAGAGACCCAGTACTTC. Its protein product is CASSIPGPGLAGGYQETQYF.

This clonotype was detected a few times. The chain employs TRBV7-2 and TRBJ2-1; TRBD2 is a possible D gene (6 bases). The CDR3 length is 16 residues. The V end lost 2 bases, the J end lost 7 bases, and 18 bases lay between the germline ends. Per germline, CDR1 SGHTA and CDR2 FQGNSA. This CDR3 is CASSLIGGGLVNEQFF. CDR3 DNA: TGTGCCAGCAGCTTAATTGGGGGAGGACTGGTTAATGAGCAGTTCTTC.

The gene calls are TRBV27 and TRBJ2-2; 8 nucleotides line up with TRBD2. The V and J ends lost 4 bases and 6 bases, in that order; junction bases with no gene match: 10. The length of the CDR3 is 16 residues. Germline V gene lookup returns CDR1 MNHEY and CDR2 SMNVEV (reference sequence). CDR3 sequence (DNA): TGTGCCAGCAGTTCTACCGGGACTAGTGGGTCCGGGGAGCTGTTTTTT. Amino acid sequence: CASSSTGTSGSGELFF.

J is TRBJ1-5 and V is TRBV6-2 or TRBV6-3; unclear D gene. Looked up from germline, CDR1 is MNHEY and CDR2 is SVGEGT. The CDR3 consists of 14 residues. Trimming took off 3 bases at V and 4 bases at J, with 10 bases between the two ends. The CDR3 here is CASSYSGKNQPQHF. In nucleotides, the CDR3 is TGTGCCAGCAGTTATTCCGGGAAGAATCAGCCCCAGCATTTT.

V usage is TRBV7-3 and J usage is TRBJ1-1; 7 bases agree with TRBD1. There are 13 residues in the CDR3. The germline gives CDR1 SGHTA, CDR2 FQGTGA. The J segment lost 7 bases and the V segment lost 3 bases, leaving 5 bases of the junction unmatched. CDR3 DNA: TGTGCCAGCAGCTTGGGGGGACAGCTTGAAGCTTTCTTT. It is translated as CASSLGGQLEAFF.

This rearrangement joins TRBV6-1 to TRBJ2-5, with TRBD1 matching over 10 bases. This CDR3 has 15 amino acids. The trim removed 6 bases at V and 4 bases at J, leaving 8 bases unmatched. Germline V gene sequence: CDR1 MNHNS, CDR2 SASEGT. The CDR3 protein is CASRSRQGARETQYF. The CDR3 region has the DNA TGTGCCAGCAGGAGCAGACAGGGGGCGAGAGAGACCCAGTACTTC.

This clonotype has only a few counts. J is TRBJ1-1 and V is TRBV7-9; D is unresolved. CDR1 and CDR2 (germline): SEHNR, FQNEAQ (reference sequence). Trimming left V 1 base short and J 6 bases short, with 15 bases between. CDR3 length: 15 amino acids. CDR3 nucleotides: TGTGCCAGCAGCTTAGAGTCTGGTGTAGTACCTGAAGCTTTCTTT. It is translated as CASSLESGVVPEAFF.

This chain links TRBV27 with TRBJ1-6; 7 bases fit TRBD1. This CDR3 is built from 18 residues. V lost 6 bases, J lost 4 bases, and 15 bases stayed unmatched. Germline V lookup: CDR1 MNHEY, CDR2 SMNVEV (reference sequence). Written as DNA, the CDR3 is TGTGCCAGCAGGAAAATTATAACTAGGGGACAGTATAATTCACCCCTCCACTTT. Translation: CASRKIITRGQYNSPLHF.

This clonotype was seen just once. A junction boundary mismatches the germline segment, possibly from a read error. The CDR3 DNA is TGTGCCAGCAGCCCCCCGGACAGGGTGAAGACTGAAGCTTTCTTT. It encodes CASSPPDRVKTEAFF. V and J are TRBV7-9 and TRBJ1-1; TRBD1 agrees at 8 bases. CDR3 length: 15 amino acids. Germline V gene sequence: CDR1 SEHNR, CDR2 FQNEAQ (reference sequence).

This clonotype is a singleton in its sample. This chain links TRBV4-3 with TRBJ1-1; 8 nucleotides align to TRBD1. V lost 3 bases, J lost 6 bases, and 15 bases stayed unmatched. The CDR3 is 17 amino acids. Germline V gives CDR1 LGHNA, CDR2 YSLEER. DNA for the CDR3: TGCGCCAGCAGCCAGGATCGTGGTTCAGGGGGCAGGCCTGAAGCTTTCTTT. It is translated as CASSQDRGSGGRPEAFF.

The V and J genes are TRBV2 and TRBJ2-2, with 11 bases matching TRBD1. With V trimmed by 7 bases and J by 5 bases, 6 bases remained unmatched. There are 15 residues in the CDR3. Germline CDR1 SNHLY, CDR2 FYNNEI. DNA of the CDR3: TGTGCCAGCATCACTGGGACAGGGGGGACCGGGGAGCTGTTTTTT. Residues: CASITGTGGTGELFF.

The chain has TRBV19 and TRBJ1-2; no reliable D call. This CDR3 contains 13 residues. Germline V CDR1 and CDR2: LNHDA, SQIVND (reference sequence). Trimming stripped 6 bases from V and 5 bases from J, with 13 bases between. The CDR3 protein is CASSPDGEYGYTF. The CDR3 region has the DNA TGTGCCAGTAGCCCGGACGGAGAGTATGGCTACACCTTC.

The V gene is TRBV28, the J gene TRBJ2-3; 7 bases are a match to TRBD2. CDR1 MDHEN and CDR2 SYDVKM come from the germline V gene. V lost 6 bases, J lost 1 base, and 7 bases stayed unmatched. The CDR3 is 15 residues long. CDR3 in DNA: TGTGCCAGCAGCTACTCTAGCGGTGGCACAGATACGCAGTATTTT. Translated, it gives CASSYSSGGTDTQYF.

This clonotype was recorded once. In DNA, the CDR3 is TGTGCCAGCAGTGTTGGAGATACGCAGTATTTT. Translation: CASSVGDTQYF. The rearrangement joins TRBV2 to TRBJ2-3, with no clear D. Germline CDR1 is SNHLY and CDR2 is FYNNEI. The CDR3 loop spans 11 amino acids. V shed 4 bases and J shed 5 bases, with 4 bases lying between them.

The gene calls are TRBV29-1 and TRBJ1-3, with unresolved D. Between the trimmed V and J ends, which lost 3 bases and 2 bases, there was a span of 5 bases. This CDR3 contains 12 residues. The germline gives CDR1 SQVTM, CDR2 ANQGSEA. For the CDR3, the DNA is TGCAGCGTTGAGACCCCTGGAAACACCATATATTTT. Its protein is CSVETPGNTIYF.

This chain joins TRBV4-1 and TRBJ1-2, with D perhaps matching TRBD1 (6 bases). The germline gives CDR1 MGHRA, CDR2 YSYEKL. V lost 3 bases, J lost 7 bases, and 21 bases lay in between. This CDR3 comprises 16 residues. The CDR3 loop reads CASSQVRGPHPPGYTF. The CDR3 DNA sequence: TGCGCCAGCAGCCAGGTCAGGGGCCCTCACCCCCCTGGCTACACCTTC.

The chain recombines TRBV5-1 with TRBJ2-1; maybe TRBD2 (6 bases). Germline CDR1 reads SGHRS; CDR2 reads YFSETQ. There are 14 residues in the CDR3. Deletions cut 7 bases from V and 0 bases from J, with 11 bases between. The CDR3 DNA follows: TGCGCCAGCCGACCGACTAGCTCCTACAATGAGCAGTTCTTC. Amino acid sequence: CASRPTSSYNEQFF.

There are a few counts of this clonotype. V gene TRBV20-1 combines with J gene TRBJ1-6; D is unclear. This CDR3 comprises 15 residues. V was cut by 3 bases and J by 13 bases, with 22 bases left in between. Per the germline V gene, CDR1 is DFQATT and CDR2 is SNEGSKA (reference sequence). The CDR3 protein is CSASRETFDETPLHF. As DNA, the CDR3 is TGCAGTGCTAGTAGAGAGACATTCGATGAAACGCCCCTCCACTTT.